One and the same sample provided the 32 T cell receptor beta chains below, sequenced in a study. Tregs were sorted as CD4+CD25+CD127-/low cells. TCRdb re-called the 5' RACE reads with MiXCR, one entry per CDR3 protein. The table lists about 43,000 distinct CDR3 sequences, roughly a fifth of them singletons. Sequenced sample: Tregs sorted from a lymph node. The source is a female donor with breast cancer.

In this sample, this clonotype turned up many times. Here the CDR3 DNA reads TGTGCCAGCAGTTGGGCAGCAGGGACTCAGCCCCAGCATTTT. Protein product: CASSWAAGTQPQHF. V usage is TRBV12-3 or TRBV12-4 and J usage is TRBJ1-5; D is possibly TRBD1 (5 bases). Trimming left V 4 bases short and J 6 bases short, with 13 bases between. The CDR3 spans 14 residues.

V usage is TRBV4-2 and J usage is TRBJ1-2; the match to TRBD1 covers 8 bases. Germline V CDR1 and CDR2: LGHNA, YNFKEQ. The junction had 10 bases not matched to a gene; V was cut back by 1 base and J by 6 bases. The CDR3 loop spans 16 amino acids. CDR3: CASSQGGQGAGHGYTF. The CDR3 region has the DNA TGTGCCAGCAGCCAAGGGGGGCAGGGGGCGGGACATGGCTACACCTTC.

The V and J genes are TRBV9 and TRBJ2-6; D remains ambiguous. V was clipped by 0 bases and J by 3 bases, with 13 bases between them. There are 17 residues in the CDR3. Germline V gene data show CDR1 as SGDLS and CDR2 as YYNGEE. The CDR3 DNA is TGTGCCAGCAGCGTAGCTGATGGGTTAAGTGGGGCCAACGTCCTGACTTTC. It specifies CASSVADGLSGANVLTF.

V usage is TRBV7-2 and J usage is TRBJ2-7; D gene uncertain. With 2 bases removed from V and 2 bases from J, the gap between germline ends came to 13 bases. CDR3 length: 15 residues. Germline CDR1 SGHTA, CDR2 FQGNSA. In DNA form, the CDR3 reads TGTGCCAGCAGCTTAATTGGCACTCAGACCTACGAGCAGTACTTC. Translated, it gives CASSLIGTQTYEQYF.

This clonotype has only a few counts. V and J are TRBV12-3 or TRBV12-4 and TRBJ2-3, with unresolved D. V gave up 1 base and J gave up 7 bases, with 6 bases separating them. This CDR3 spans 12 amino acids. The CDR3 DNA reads TGTGCCAGCAGTTTAGGTTCGAATACGCAGTATTTT. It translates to CASSLGSNTQYF.

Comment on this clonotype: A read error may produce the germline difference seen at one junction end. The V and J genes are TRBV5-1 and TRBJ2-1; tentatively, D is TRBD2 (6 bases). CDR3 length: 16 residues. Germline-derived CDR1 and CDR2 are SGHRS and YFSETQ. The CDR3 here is CASGLEPAGRNNEQFF. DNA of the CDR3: TGCGCCAGCGGCTTGGAGCCAGCGGGCAGAAACAATGAGCAGTTCTTC.

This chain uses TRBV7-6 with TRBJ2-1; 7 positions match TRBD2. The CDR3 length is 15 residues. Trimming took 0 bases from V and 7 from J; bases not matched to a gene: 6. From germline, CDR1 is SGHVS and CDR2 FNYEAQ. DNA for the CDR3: TGTGCCAGCAGCTTAGCGGGAGGGCCTTTGAATGAGCAGTTCTTC. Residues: CASSLAGGPLNEQFF.

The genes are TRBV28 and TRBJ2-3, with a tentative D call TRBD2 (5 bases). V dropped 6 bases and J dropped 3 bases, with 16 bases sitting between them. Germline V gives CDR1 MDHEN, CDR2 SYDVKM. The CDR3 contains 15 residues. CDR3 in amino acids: CASRDRGKWTDTQYF. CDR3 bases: TGTGCCAGCAGGGATCGGGGAAAGTGGACAGATACGCAGTATTTT.

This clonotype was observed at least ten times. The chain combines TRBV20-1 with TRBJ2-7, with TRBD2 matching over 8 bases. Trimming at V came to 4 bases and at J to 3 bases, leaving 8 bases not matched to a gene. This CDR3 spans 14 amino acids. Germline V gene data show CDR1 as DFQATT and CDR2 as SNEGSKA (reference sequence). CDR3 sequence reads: CSAIPLGTSYEQYF. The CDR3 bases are TGCAGTGCTATACCCCTCGGGACTAGCTACGAGCAGTACTTC.

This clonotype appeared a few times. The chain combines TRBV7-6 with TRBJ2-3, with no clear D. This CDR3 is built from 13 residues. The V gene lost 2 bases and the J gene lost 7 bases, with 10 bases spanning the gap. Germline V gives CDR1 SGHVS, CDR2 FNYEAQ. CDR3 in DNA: TGTGCCAGCAGCTTAAATGCAGGAAATACGCAGTATTTT. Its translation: CASSLNAGNTQYF.

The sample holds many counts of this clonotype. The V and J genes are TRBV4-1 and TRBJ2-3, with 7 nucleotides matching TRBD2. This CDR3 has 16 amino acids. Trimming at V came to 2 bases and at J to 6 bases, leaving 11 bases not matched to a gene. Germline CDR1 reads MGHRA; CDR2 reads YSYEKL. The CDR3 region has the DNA TGCGCCAGCAGCCAACCCGAATCTGCACTAGCGGATACGCAGTATTTT. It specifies CASSQPESALADTQYF.

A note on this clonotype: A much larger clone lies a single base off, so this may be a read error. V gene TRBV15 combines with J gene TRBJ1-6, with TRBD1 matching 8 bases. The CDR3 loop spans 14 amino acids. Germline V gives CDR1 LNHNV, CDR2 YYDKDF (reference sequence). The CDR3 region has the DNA TGTACCACCAGCCTGACAGGGGATAATTCACCCCTCCACTTT. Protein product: CTTSLTGDNSPLHF.

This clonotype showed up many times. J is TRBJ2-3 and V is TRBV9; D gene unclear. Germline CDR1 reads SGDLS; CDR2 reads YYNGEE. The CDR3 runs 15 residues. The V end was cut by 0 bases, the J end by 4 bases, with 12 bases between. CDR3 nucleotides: TGTGCCAGCAGCGTAGCTATGCAGCTTTCAGATACGCAGTATTTT. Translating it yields CASSVAMQLSDTQYF.

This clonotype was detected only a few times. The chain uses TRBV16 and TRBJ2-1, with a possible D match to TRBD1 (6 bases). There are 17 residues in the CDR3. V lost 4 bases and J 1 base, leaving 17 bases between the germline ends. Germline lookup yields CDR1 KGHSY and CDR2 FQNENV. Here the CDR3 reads CASSPQMGATSYNEQFF. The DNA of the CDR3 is TGTGCCAGCAGCCCCCAGATGGGGGCGACTTCCTACAATGAGCAGTTCTTC. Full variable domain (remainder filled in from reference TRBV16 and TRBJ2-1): GEEVAQTPKHLVRGEGQKAKLYCAPIKGHSYVFWYQQVLKNEFKFLISFQNENVFDETGMPKERFSAKCLPNSPCSLEIQATKLEDSAVYFCASSPQMGATSYNEQFFGPGTRLTVL.

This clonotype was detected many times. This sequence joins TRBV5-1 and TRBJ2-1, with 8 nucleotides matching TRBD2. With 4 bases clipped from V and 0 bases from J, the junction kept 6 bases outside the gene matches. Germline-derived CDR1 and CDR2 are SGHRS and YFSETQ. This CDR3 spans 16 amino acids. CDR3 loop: CASSLVAGFSYNEQFF. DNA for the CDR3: TGCGCCAGCAGCCTCGTAGCGGGGTTCTCCTACAATGAGCAGTTCTTC.

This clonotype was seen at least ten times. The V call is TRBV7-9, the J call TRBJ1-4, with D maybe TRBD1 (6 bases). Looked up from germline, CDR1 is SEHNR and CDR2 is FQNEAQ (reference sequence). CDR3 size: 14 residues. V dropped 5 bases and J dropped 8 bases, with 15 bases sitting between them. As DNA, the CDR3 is TGTGCCAGCAGCACTGTGAAGGGGGGCGAAAAACTGTTTTTT. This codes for CASSTVKGGEKLFF. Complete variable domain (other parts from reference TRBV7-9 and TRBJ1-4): DTGVSQNPRHKITKRGQNVTFRCDPISEHNRLYWYRQTLGQGPEFLTYFQNEAQLEKSRLLSDRFSAERPKGSFSTLEIQRTEQGDSAMYLCASSTVKGGEKLFFGSGTQLSVL.

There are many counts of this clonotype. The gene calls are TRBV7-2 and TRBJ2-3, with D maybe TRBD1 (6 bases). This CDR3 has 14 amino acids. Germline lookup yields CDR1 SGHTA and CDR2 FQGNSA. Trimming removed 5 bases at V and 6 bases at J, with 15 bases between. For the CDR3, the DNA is TGTGCCAGCAGCCCCACAGGGCCTATGGATACGCAGTATTTT. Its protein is CASSPTGPMDTQYF.

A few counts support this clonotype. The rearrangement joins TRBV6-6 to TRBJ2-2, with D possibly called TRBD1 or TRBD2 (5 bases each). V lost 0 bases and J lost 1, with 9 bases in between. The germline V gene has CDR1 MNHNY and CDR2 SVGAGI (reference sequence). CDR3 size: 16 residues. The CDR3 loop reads CASSYSGDRNTGELFF. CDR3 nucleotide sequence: TGTGCCAGCAGTTACTCGGGGGATCGGAACACCGGGGAGCTGTTTTTT.

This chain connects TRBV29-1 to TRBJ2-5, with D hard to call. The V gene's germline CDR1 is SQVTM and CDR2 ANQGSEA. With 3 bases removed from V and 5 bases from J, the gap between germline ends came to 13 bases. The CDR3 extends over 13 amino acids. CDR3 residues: CSVDREIRETQYF. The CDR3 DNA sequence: TGCAGCGTTGATAGAGAGATCCGGGAGACCCAGTACTTC.

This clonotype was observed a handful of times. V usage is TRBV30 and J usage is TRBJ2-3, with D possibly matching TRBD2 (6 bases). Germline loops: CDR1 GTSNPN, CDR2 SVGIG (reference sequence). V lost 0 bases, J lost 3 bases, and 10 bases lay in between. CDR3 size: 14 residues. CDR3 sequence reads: CAWSVAGLTDTQYF. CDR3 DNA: TGTGCCTGGAGTGTGGCGGGATTAACAGATACGCAGTATTTT.

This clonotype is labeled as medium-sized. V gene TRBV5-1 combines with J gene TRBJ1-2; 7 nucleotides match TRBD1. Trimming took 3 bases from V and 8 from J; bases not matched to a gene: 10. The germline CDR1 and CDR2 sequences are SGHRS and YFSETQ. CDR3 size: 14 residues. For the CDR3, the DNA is TGCGCCAGCAGCTCCGAAGGAACAGGGGCCGGCTACACCTTC. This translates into CASSSEGTGAGYTF.

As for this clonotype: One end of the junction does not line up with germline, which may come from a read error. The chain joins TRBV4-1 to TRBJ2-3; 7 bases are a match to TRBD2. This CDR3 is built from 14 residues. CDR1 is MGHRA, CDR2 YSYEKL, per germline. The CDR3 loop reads CTSSQGGFTDTQYF. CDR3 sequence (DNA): TGCACCAGCAGCCAGGGAGGGTTTACAGATACGCAGTATTTT.

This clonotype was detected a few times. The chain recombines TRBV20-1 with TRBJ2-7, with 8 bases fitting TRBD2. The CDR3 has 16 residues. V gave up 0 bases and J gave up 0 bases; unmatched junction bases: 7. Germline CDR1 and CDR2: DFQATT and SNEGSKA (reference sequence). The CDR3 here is CSARDSWSGSSYEQYF. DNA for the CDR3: TGCAGTGCTAGAGATTCTTGGAGCGGGAGCTCCTACGAGCAGTACTTC.

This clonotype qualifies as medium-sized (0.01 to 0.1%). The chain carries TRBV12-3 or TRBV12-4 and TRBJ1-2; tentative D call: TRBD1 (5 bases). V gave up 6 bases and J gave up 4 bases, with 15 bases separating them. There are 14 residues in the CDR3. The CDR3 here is CASRGWGRPYGYTF. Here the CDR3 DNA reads TGTGCCAGCAGGGGCTGGGGACGACCCTATGGCTACACCTTC.

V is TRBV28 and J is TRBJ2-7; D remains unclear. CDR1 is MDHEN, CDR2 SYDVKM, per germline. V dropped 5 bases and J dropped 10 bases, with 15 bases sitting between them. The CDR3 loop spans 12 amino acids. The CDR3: CASSTSTPDQYF. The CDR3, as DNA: TGTGCCAGCAGTACCTCCACCCCCGATCAGTACTTC.

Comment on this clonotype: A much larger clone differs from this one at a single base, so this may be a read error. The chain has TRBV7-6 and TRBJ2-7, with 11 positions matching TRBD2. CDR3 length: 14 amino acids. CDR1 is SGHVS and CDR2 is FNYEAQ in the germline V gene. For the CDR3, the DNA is TGTGCCAGCAGCCCTAGCGGGAGGACATACGAGCAGTGCTTC. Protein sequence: CASSPSGRTYEQCF.

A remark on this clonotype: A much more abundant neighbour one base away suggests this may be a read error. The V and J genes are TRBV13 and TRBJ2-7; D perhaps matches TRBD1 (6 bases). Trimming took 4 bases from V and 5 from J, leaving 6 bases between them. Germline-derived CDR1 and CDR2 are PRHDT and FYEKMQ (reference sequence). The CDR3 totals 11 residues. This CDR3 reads CASSSGDEQYF. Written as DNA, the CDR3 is TGTGCCAGCAGCTCAGGGGACGAGCAGTACTTC.

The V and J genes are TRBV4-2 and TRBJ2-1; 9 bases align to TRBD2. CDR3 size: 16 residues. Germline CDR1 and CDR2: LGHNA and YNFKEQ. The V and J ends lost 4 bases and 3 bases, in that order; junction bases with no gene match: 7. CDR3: CASSLSDSGSYNEQFF. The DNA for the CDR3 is TGTGCCAGCAGCCTCAGTGATAGCGGGAGCTACAATGAGCAGTTCTTC.

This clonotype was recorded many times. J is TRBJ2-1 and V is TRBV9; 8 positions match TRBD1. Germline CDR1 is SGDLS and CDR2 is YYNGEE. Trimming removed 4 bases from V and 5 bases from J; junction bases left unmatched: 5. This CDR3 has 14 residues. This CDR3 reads CASSLGQGNNEQFF. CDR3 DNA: TGTGCCAGCAGCCTCGGACAGGGTAACAATGAGCAGTTCTTC.

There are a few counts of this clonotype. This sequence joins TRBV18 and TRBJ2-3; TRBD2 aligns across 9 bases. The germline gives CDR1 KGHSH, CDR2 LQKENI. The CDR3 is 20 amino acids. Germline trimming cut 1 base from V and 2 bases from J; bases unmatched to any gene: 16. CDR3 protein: CASSPLLTSGDLGVTDTQYF. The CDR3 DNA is TGTGCCAGCTCACCACTCTTGACTAGCGGAGACCTAGGGGTCACAGATACGCAGTATTTT.

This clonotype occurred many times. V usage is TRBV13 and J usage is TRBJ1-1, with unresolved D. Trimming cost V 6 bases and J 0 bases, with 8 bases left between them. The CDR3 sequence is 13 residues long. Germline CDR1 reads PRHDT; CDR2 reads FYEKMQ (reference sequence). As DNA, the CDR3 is TGTGCCAGCAGTCAGGACCTGAACACTGAAGCTTTCTTT. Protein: CASSQDLNTEAFF.

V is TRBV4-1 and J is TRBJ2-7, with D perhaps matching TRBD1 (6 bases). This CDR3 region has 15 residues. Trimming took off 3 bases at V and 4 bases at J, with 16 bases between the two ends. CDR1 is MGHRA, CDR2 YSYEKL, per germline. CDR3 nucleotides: TGCGCCAGCAGCCAGACTACCGGGACAAGATACGAGCAGTACTTC. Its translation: CASSQTTGTRYEQYF.